Reported below is one T cell receptor beta chain. The sample belongs to a study of blood T cell repertoires in COVID-19. From germline, CDR1 is LNHNV and CDR2 YYDKDF (reference sequence). This CDR3 spans 16 amino acids. V shed 3 bases, J shed 0 bases, and the junction held 4 bases outside the gene matches. Assay used: immunoSEQ multiplex PCR; TCRdb lists only in-frame clones, some missing. Among more than 150,000 clones listed, about nine tenths were seen once. The chain joins TRBV15 to TRBJ2-1; 8 bases line up with TRBD1. This sequence was found in a middle-aged man with acute or convalescent COVID-19. Sequencing was performed on peripheral blood. CDR3 loop: CATSRSTGGSYNEQFF. The CDR3 nucleotides are TGTGCCACCAGCAGGAGTACAGGGGGCTCCTACAATGAGCAGTTCTTC.